This is a list of T cell receptor beta chains from one sample in a study of T cells after somatic rescue of genetic block. Assay: immunoSEQ multiplex PCR; the TCRdb copy retains only in-frame clones and omits some. The table has around 50,000 clones, about 96% seen once. The sample comprised peripheral blood mononuclear cells (PBMCs). All receptors come from a child in the first two years of life. Each CDR3 is given with its conserved first and last residue. D genes are given only for firm matches. Clone size is stated in some rows and not others, as once, few, many or a class when expanded.

clone size,V gene,J gene,D gene,CDR3 length,CDR3 DNA,CDR3 protein
.,TRBV10-3,TRBJ1-2,.,13,TGTGCCATCACTTCGACGGCGAACTATGGCTACACCTTC,CAITSTANYGYTF
.,TRBV6-5,TRBJ2-3,.,14,TGTGCCAGCAGTTATTTCGGGAGCCCAGATACGCAGTATTTT,CASSYFGSPDTQYF
.,TRBV7-2,TRBJ1-1,TRBD1,16,TGTGCCAGCAGCTCGGGACAGGGGGGTAGGAACACTGAAGCTTTCTTT,CASSSGQGGRNTEAFF
once,TRBV13,TRBJ2-1,TRBD2,15,TGTGCCAGCAGCTTAGGACTAGCGGCCTACAATGAGCAGTTCTTC,CASSLGLAAYNEQFF
.,TRBV2,TRBJ1-2,TRBD1,13,TGTGCCAGCGATGGGACAGGGACTAATGGCTACACCTTC,CASDGTGTNGYTF
.,TRBV9,TRBJ1-1,.,14,TGTGCCAGCAGCCCCGGGGGCAGGAACACTGAAGCTTTCTTT,CASSPGGRNTEAFF
.,TRBV18,TRBJ2-7,.,14,TGTGCCAGCTCACAAAAAAAAGGACACTACGAGCAGTACTTC,CASSQKKGHYEQYF
.,TRBV6-6,TRBJ1-5,TRBD1,15,TGTGCCAGCAGTTACTCGAGGGGACAGAATCAGCCCCAGCATTTT,CASSYSRGQNQPQHF
.,TRBV19,TRBJ2-2,.,13,TGTGCCAGTAGTATCTCGGGCACCGGGGAGCTGTTTTTT,CASSISGTGELFF
.,TRBV5-6,TRBJ2-7,TRBD1,14,TGTGCCAGCAGCTCGGGACAGAGCTCCTACGAGCAGTACTTC,CASSSGQSSYEQYF
.,TRBV7-9,TRBJ2-3,TRBD2,15,TGTGCCAGCAGCTTACTAGCGGGAGGAGGAAATACGCAGTATTTT,CASSLLAGGGNTQYF
.,TRBV7-9,TRBJ2-1,TRBD2,14,TGTGCCAGCAGCTTAACGGGAGGGAACAATGAGCAGTTCTTC,CASSLTGGNNEQFF
.,TRBV19,TRBJ2-2,.,13,TGTGCCAGTAATACACCGAACACCGGGGAGCTGTTTTTT,CASNTPNTGELFF
.,TRBV29-1,TRBJ2-7,.,13,TGCAGCGTTAGCGGGCAGGGGGACTACGAGCAGTACTTC,CSVSGQGDYEQYF
.,TRBV28,TRBJ1-5,.,14,TGTGCCAGCAGGACACAGGGTAGCAATCAGCCCCAGCATTTT,CASRTQGSNQPQHF
.,TRBV5-4,TRBJ2-7,.,12,TGTGCCAGCAGCTTGGACACGTACGAGCAGTACTTC,CASSLDTYEQYF
.,TRBV28,TRBJ2-7,.,16,TGTGCCAGCAGTTTACCAGAACAAATGGGAACCTACGAGCAGTACTTC,CASSLPEQMGTYEQYF
.,TRBV7-9,TRBJ1-3,TRBD1,15,TGTGCCAGCAGCCGGGACAGGGTCTCTGGAAACACCATATATTTT,CASSRDRVSGNTIYF
.,TRBV6-5,TRBJ1-5,TRBD1,14,TGTGCCAGCAGTTCGCGGACAGGGAATCAGCCCCAGCATTTT,CASSSRTGNQPQHF
few,TRBV5-4,TRBJ1-2,.,13,TGTGCCAGCAGCTTCGGCAATAACTATGGCTACACCTTC,CASSFGNNYGYTF
.,TRBV4-3,TRBJ1-1,.,15,TGCGCCAGCAGCCAAGATCAAGGGGGGTCCACTGAAGCTTTCTTT,CASSQDQGGSTEAFF
.,TRBV30,TRBJ1-2,.,16,TGTGCCTGGTCCGCCATGCCTATGAGGTCTAACTATGGCTACACCTTC,CAWSAMPMRSNYGYTF
.,TRBV7-8,TRBJ2-6,.,16,TGTGCCAGCAGCTTATCATGGGTCTCTGGGGCCAACGTCCTGACTTTC,CASSLSWVSGANVLTF
.,TRBV14,TRBJ2-5,TRBD2,13,TGTGCCAGCAGCCAAGTTGGGACTACGGGCCAGTACTTC,CASSQVGTTGQYF
.,TRBV7-8,TRBJ2-7,TRBD2,16,TGTGCCAGCAGCCTACGGACTAGCGGGATCTCCTACGAGCAGTACTTC,CASSLRTSGISYEQYF
.,TRBV5-6,TRBJ2-1,TRBD1,14,TGTGCCAGCAGCCGGACAGGGACCCTTAATGAGCAGTTCTTC,CASSRTGTLNEQFF
.,TRBV6-6,TRBJ2-7,TRBD1,13,TGTGCCAGCAGTTGGGACAGCTCCTACGAGCAGTACTTC,CASSWDSSYEQYF
.,TRBV27,TRBJ2-5,TRBD2,15,TGTGCCAGCAGTTTCCAACTAGCGTCGCAAGAGACCCAGTACTTC,CASSFQLASQETQYF
.,TRBV11-2,TRBJ2-7,TRBD1,13,TGTGCCAGCAGCTTGACAGGGGGCTACGAGCAGTACTTC,CASSLTGGYEQYF
.,TRBV25-1,TRBJ2-1,TRBD2,14,TGTGCCAGCAGGACTAGCGGCTCCTACAATGAGCAGTTCTTC,CASRTSGSYNEQFF
.,TRBV5-1,TRBJ2-2,.,14,TGCGCCAGCAGCTTGGCCCCAGCAGCCGGGGAGCTGTTTTTT,CASSLAPAAGELFF
.,TRBV30,TRBJ1-1,.,14,TGTGCCTGGAGTGTACGGCGGCTGAACACTGAAGCTTTCTTT,CAWSVRRLNTEAFF
.,TRBV5-1,TRBJ2-7,TRBD1,15,TGCGCCAGCAGCTTGGAGGGACAGGGTTCCTACGAGCAGTACTTC,CASSLEGQGSYEQYF
once,TRBV19,TRBJ2-6,TRBD1,15,TGTGCCAGTAGTAGTCAGGGGGCTGGGGCCAACGTCCTGACTTTC,CASSSQGAGANVLTF
.,TRBV2,TRBJ2-3,.,17,TGTGCCAGCAGTGAAGCGTTTAGCAGACCTAGCACAGATACGCAGTATTTT,CASSEAFSRPSTDTQYF
.,TRBV6-6,TRBJ1-6,.,14,TGTGCCAGCAGTGGATTTGGTAGCCGGTCACCCCTCCACTTT,CASSGFGSRSPLHF
.,TRBV4-1,TRBJ2-1,.,15,TGCGCCAGCAGATCGACTGGAGGGTCCTACAATGAGCAGTTCTTC,CASRSTGGSYNEQFF
.,TRBV7-6,TRBJ2-7,TRBD1,15,TGTGCCAGCAGCTTAGGGGACAGTACTCCCTACGAGCAGTACTTC,CASSLGDSTPYEQYF
.,TRBV7-9,TRBJ2-1,TRBD2,15,TGTGCCAGCAGCTTTAGCGGGAGAGGCTACAATGAGCAGTTCTTC,CASSFSGRGYNEQFF
.,TRBV11-2,TRBJ1-1,TRBD1,14,TGTGCCAGCAGCTTGCGACAGGGGAACACTGAAGCTTTCTTT,CASSLRQGNTEAFF